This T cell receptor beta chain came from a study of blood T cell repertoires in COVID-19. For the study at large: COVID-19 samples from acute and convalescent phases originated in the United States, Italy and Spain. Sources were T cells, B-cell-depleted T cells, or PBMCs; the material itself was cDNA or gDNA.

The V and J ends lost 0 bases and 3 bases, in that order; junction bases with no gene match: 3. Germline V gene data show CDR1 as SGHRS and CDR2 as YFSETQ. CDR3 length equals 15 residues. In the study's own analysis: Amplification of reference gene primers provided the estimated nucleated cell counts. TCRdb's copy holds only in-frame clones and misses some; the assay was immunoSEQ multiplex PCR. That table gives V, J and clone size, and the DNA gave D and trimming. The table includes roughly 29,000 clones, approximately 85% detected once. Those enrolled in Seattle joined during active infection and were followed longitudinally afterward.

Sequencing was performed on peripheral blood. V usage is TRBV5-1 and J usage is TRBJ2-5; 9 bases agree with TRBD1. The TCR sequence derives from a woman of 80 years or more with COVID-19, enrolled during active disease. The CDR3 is CASSLEGTGKETQYF. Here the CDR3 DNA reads TGCGCCAGCAGCTTGGAAGGGACAGGGAAAGAGACCCAGTACTTC.